This entry lists 16 T cell receptor beta chains sequenced from one sample in a study of blood T cells in healthy people across ages. Primed by a sample-barcoded 5' primer and a J-beta primer mix, a second PCR proceeded for 7 to 11 cycles. TCRdb reanalysed the 5' RACE reads using MiXCR and keeps one entry per CDR3 protein. The data hold 550,000 to 650,000 distinct CDR3 sequences, with 25% to 35% observed a single time. The same sample was also used in a study of T cells of mothers and their children.

Sequenced material: blood. The receptors shown here come from a boy aged 2 to 10 in good health.

This rearrangement joins TRBV7-9 to TRBJ2-7, with 9 bases that match TRBD2. CDR1 and CDR2 (germline): SEHNR, FQNEAQ (reference sequence). After removal of 5 bases from V and 5 bases from J, the junction contained 7 bases not matched to a gene. This CDR3 comprises 14 residues. The CDR3 spells CASSVGGRADEQYF. CDR3 nucleotide sequence: TGTGCCAGCAGCGTAGGCGGGAGGGCGGACGAGCAGTACTTC.

This clonotype has only a few counts. The rearrangement links TRBV24-1 to TRBJ2-7; 9 bases align to TRBD1. TRBJ2-1 explains the end of the DNA better; the J call may be wrong. This CDR3 has 15 amino acids. CDR1 is KGHDR, CDR2 SFDVKD, per germline. The CDR3 sequence is CASGSPGQGHNEQFF. The DNA of the CDR3 is TGTGCCAGTGGTAGTCCCGGACAGGGGCACAATGAGCAGTTCTTC.

This clonotype was recorded a few times. This chain connects TRBV5-1 to TRBJ2-7; 15 bases fit TRBD2. There are 18 residues in the CDR3. Germline trimming cut 4 bases from V and 0 bases from J; bases unmatched to any gene: 8. Germline loops: CDR1 SGHRS, CDR2 YFSETQ. CDR3 nucleotides: TGCGCCAGCAGCCGGGGACTAGCGGGAGGCCTCAGCTCCTACGAGCAGTACTTC. Translation gives CASSRGLAGGLSSYEQYF.

The table lists this clonotype with a few counts. V is TRBV5-4 and J is TRBJ2-5; a weak D match, TRBD2 (6 bases). V shed 0 bases and J shed 4 bases, with 10 bases lying between them. Germline CDR1 SGHNT, CDR2 YYREEE (reference sequence). This CDR3 spans 14 amino acids. CDR3 DNA: TGTGCCAGCAGCTTGGCGGGAGTGAGAGAGACCCAGTACTTC. Its translation is CASSLAGVRETQYF.

This chain connects TRBV9 to TRBJ2-2; TRBD2 matches at 13 bases. The germline gives CDR1 SGDLS, CDR2 YYNGEE. V was clipped by 0 bases and J by 5 bases; unmatched bases: 4. The CDR3 spans 17 residues. This CDR3 is CASSVGTSGGSTGELFF. CDR3 bases: TGTGCCAGCAGCGTAGGGACTAGCGGGGGATCGACCGGGGAGCTGTTTTTT.

The chain combines TRBV10-3 with TRBJ2-1, with 8 bases that match TRBD1. Germline V lookup: CDR1 ENHRY, CDR2 SYGVKD. The trim removed 4 bases at V and 7 bases at J, leaving 6 bases unmatched. The CDR3 runs to 14 residues. DNA of the CDR3: TGTGCCATCAGTGGGAAGGACAGGGTGAATGAGCAGTTCTTC. Amino acids: CAISGKDRVNEQFF.

There are a few counts of this clonotype. This chain uses TRBV6-5 with TRBJ1-2, with D perhaps TRBD1 (5 bases). Trimming removed 2 bases at V and 7 bases at J, with 11 bases between. The germline CDR1 and CDR2 sequences are MNHEY and SVGAGI. The CDR3 consists of 13 residues. The CDR3 is CASSYEGYRGYTF. CDR3 coding DNA: TGTGCCAGCAGTTACGAGGGGTACCGTGGCTACACCTTC.

This clonotype was seen a handful of times. The rearrangement links TRBV20-1 to TRBJ2-5; 7 nucleotides agree with TRBD1. The CDR3 has 13 residues. V shed 6 bases, J shed 11 bases, and the junction held 15 bases outside the gene matches. Germline lookup yields CDR1 DFQATT and CDR2 SNEGSKA (reference sequence). The CDR3 DNA follows: TGCAGTGCCGACGCCGGGACAGTAAAAGAGCAGTACTTC. Protein product: CSADAGTVKEQYF.

Only a few counts were recorded for this clonotype. The chain recombines TRBV10-3 with TRBJ2-1; 7 bases are a match to TRBD1. Unmatched junction bases numbered 1, after V lost 0 bases and J lost 2 bases. The germline CDR1 and CDR2 sequences are ENHRY and SYGVKD. The CDR3 is 15 residues long. CDR3 DNA sequence: TGTGCCATCAGTGAGTCAGGGGGCACCTACAATGAGCAGTTCTTC. It yields the protein CAISESGGTYNEQFF.

This sequence joins TRBV4-3 and TRBJ2-5; D is perhaps TRBD1 (5 bases). The J call is in doubt because the DNA end fits TRBJ2-7 better. CDR3 length equals 15 residues. CDR1 and CDR2 from the germline V gene are LGHNA and YSLEER. DNA for the CDR3: TGCGCCAGCAGCCAAGATCGTGGGGCAGCGTACGAGCAGTACTTC. This sequence encodes CASSQDRGAAYEQYF.

This clonotype was seen only a few times. A junction boundary mismatches the germline segment, possibly from a read error. The chain combines TRBV7-9 with TRBJ2-7; TRBD1 or TRBD2 may be the D gene (7 bases each). Germline loops: CDR1 SEHNR, CDR2 FQNEAQ (reference sequence). The CDR3 has 13 amino acids. The CDR3 is CASSKDRDYERYF. The CDR3 DNA is TGTGCCAGCAGCAAAGACAGGGACTACGAGCGGTACTTC.

This clonotype was counted only a few times. V and J are TRBV12-3 or TRBV12-4 and TRBJ1-1; no definite D call. V was pared by 4 bases and J by 2 bases, with 8 bases between. This CDR3 is 13 amino acids long. The CDR3 region has the DNA TGTGCCAGCAGTTCCTCCGATAACACTGAAGCTTTCTTT. This sequence encodes CASSSSDNTEAFF.

The V and J genes are TRBV12-3 or TRBV12-4 and TRBJ2-2; 13 nucleotides agree with TRBD2. After removal of 5 bases from V and 5 bases from J, the junction contained 8 bases not matched to a gene. There are 17 residues in the CDR3. CDR3 sequence (DNA): TGTGCCAGCAGTGCCAAGACTAGCGGGAGGTGGACCGGGGAGCTGTTTTTT. The encoded protein is CASSAKTSGRWTGELFF.

V and J are TRBV13 and TRBJ2-1; 9 nucleotides line up with TRBD2. V was pared by 5 bases and J by 7 bases, with 9 bases of the junction left unmatched. Germline lookup yields CDR1 PRHDT and CDR2 FYEKMQ (reference sequence). The CDR3 runs to 15 residues. CDR3 coding DNA: TGTGCCAGCAGCCCTCGCGGGAGGGCCGGGAATGAGCAGTTCTTC. It translates to CASSPRGRAGNEQFF.

This clonotype was detected only a few times. V and J are TRBV3-1 and TRBJ1-6, with D tentatively TRBD1 (6 bases). Germline lookup yields CDR1 LGHDT and CDR2 YNNKEL (reference sequence). The CDR3 has 15 amino acids. Deletions cut 4 bases from V and 8 bases from J, with 15 bases between. CDR3 sequence: CASSPTGRWDSPLHF. The CDR3, as DNA: TGTGCCAGCAGCCCTACAGGGAGATGGGATTCACCCCTCCACTTT.

This chain links TRBV18 with TRBJ2-7; 9 nucleotides match TRBD2. The CDR3 extends over 17 amino acids. V lost 1 base, J lost 3 bases, and 10 bases stayed unmatched. Per germline, CDR1 KGHSH and CDR2 LQKENI. CDR3 loop: CASSPLSSGSEGYEQYF. The CDR3 DNA follows: TGTGCCAGCTCACCACTTAGTAGCGGGAGCGAAGGCTACGAGCAGTACTTC.